The 2 T cell receptor beta chains below were found in one sample sequenced in a study of blood T cell repertoires in COVID-19. Clones were sequenced by immunoSEQ multiplex PCR, and TCRdb holds only the in-frame ones, with some missing. The table has some 130,000 clones, about 83% seen once. The sequenced sample was peripheral blood. These receptors were collected from a human donor in a cohort sampled during active COVID-19.

This chain connects TRBV19 to TRBJ2-1; 11 bases align to TRBD2. Trimming at V came to 2 bases and at J to 2 bases, leaving 2 bases not matched to a gene. Germline lookup yields CDR1 LNHDA and CDR2 SQIVND (reference sequence). The CDR3 is 16 residues long. CDR3 sequence reads: CASSILLAGAYNEQFF. CDR3 in DNA: TGTGCCAGTAGTATACTACTAGCGGGGGCCTACAATGAGCAGTTCTTC.

This chain uses TRBV6-5 with TRBJ1-6; TRBD1 matches 7 bases. Germline V gene lookup returns CDR1 MNHEY and CDR2 SVGAGI. This CDR3 has 10 amino acids. With 6 bases clipped from V and 16 bases from J, the junction kept 3 bases outside the gene matches. The CDR3 sequence: CASSATGLHF. DNA for the CDR3: TGTGCCAGCAGCGCGACAGGGCTCCACTTT.